These T cell receptor beta chains were read from a single sample in a study of T-cell memory formation after mild COVID-19. TCRdb independently ran MiXCR on the 5' RACE reads; one entry per CDR3 protein. The sample carries 500,000 to 650,000 distinct CDR3 sequences, about 22% recorded once. Sequencing was performed on PBMCs or a T cell subset sorted from them (not recorded which). These receptors originate from an adult woman who had mild COVID-19 (a few samples of this study predate the infection). Cell type and time point are not known. Both conserved end residues are part of each CDR3. D genes are given only for firm matches. Clone sizes are given selectively: once, few, many, or a class where the clone is expanded.

d_call	clone_size	j_call	v_call	cdr3_nt	cdr3_aa
NA	few	TRBJ1-5	TRBV6-1	TGTGCCAGCAGGTTAGGGAGCAATCAGCCCCAGCATTTT	CASRLGSNQPQHF
NA	few	TRBJ2-7	TRBV18	TGTGCCAGCTCACTTAATCCTGAAGGGGACCACGAGCAGTACTTC	CASSLNPEGDHEQYF
TRBD1	NA	TRBJ1-2	TRBV5-1	TGCGCCAGCAGCTTGACAGGGGAGAACTATGGCTACACCTTC	CASSLTGENYGYTF
TRBD2	NA	TRBJ2-1	TRBV5-4	TGTGCCAGCAGCTTGACCCGACTAGCGGACTCCTACAATGAGCAGTTCTTC	CASSLTRLADSYNEQFF
NA	NA	TRBJ2-5	TRBV29-1	TGCAGCGAGGGAGGTCCCGGAATTGAGACCCAGTACTTC	CSEGGPGIETQYF
NA	NA	TRBJ1-1	TRBV25-1	TGTGCCAGCAGTGAAGCCAGGTCCAGTGGGGCTTTCTTT	CASSEARSSGAFF
TRBD1	few	TRBJ2-1	TRBV20-1	TGCAGTGCTCCACGACAGGGGATGGGGAATGAGCAGTTCTTC	CSAPRQGMGNEQFF
NA	NA	TRBJ1-1	TRBV27	TGTGCCAGCAGTTTCGGGACCCCCGGGACTGAAGCTTTCTTT	CASSFGTPGTEAFF
TRBD2	NA	TRBJ2-7	TRBV5-1	TGCGCCAGCAGCCGCGGGACTAGCGGGGAGCCCGAGACGCAGTACTTC	CASSRGTSGEPETQYF
NA	few	TRBJ2-1	TRBV10-3	TGTGCCATCAGTGACGGCAGGGGCTCCTACAATGAGCAGTTCTTC	CAISDGRGSYNEQFF
TRBD1	once	TRBJ2-1	TRBV19	TGTGCCAGTAGTATAAGGACAGGGGGAAGCAGTGAGCAGTTCTTC	CASSIRTGGSSEQFF
NA	NA	TRBJ1-6	TRBV6-5	TGTGCCAGCAGTTACTCGAACTCACCCCTCCACTTT	CASSYSNSPLHF
TRBD2	NA	TRBJ2-3	TRBV2	TGTGCCAGCAGTGAAGAGGCGGGAGGTGCAGATACGCAGTATTTT	CASSEEAGGADTQYF
TRBD2	NA	TRBJ2-7	TRBV7-2	TGTGCCAGGAGCAAAACTAGCGGGAGGGCTAGCCTACCCTACGAGCAGTACTTC	CARSKTSGRASLPYEQYF
TRBD1	NA	TRBJ2-7	TRBV12-3/TRBV12-4	TGTGCCAGCAGTTTAGGGGAAGGACAGGCCTACGAGCAGTACTTC	CASSLGEGQAYEQYF
NA	few	TRBJ2-1	TRBV24-1	TGTGCCACCACAGGTTCTCCGGGGACGAGCTCCTACAATGAGCAGTTCTTC	CATTGSPGTSSYNEQFF
TRBD1	NA	TRBJ1-1	TRBV9	TGTGCCAGCAGCGTAGAAGGACAGGACACTGAAGCTTTCTTT	CASSVEGQDTEAFF
TRBD1	few	TRBJ1-5	TRBV20-1	TGCAGTGCGGACTCGGGACAGGGACATCAGCCCCAGCATTTT	CSADSGQGHQPQHF
TRBD2	NA	TRBJ2-3	TRBV10-3	TGTGCCATCAGTGAGGTAGCGGGAGCCCCAGATACGCAGTATTTT	CAISEVAGAPDTQYF
NA	NA	TRBJ2-3	TRBV5-1	TGCGCCAGCAGCCTACAGAAAAGCACAGATACGCAGTATTTT	CASSLQKSTDTQYF
NA	NA	TRBJ2-1	TRBV7-3	TGTGCCAGCAGCGGATTGGGACCGGGGCTGGGTGAGCAGTTCTTC	CASSGLGPGLGEQFF
NA	NA	TRBJ1-2	TRBV4-2	TGTGCCAGCAGCTACGGAGACTATGGCTACACCTTC	CASSYGDYGYTF
TRBD1	NA	TRBJ2-7	TRBV20-1	TGCAGTGCTAGGGGACCGGGACAGGCGGCATCCTACGAGCAGTACTTC	CSARGPGQAASYEQYF
TRBD1	NA	TRBJ1-1	TRBV6-2/TRBV6-3	TGTGCCAGCAGCCCGACAGGGGGTCTGAGCGCTGAAGCTTTCTTT	CASSPTGGLSAEAFF
NA	NA	TRBJ1-3	TRBV4-1	TGCGCCAGCAGCCAAGATGTCGCGTCAGTCGGCGCCATATATTTT	CASSQDVASVGAIYF
NA	many	TRBJ2-1	TRBV11-2	TGTGCCAGCAGCCCCCAGACGATGAATGAGCAGTTCTTC	CASSPQTMNEQFF
NA	NA	TRBJ2-7	TRBV21-1	TGTGCCAGCACCCACAGGGATGAGCAGTACTTC	CASTHRDEQYF
NA	few	TRBJ2-2	TRBV29-1	TGCAGCGCTGAAGAGAACACCGGGGAGCTGTTTTTT	CSAEENTGELFF